The entry that follows covers one T cell receptor beta chain sequence. Its antigen is unknown. The sample holds no much larger clone one base away, and base qualities are not on file. The sample is drawn from a study of regulatory T cells in long-lasting Graves disease (dated by TCRdb to the early 2020s). About the investigation overall: Newly diagnosed Graves' disease patients had taken antithyroid drugs for less than 3 months. Patients with persistent Graves' disease were compared with patients with newly diagnosed Graves' disease using TCR sequencing and RNA sequencing of peripheral blood. The study was conducted in China and was registered as a clinical trial. TCR sequencing covered some 13 persistent and around 20 newly diagnosed Graves' disease patients, 33 samples in total. Summary of the overall study and its limitations: Compared with newly diagnosed patients, persistent Graves' disease patients had lower TCR Shannon entropy and fewer highly expanded clones, which suggests clonal expansion. The small sample size was acknowledged by the authors as a limitation that may reduce accuracy. Patients with persistent disease shared more public clonotypes (over 2,500) than newly diagnosed patients did (966). Persistent disease showed preferential use of TRBV28, TRBJ1-2 and TRBJ2-5, whereas newly diagnosed disease favored TRBV20-1 and TRBJ2-1. The study examined only peripheral blood because the primary lesion, thyroid tissue, could not be accessed. Sequencing and analysis were restricted to the TCR beta chain.

The label giving this sample's time point can be read as: newly diagnosed GD, antithyroid drugs for less than 3 months. For both TCR sequencing and RNA sequencing, RNA was extracted from PBMCs using TRIzol. The diagnosis of Graves' disease followed American Thyroid Association guidelines. Recruitment of patients was carried out at an endocrinology department in Xi'an, China. Each patient gave roughly 10 milliliters of peripheral blood, collected in an EDTA anticoagulant tube. Ficoll Paque Plus density gradient separation was used to isolate PBMCs, and no further T cell sorting was done. An Agilent 2100 Bioanalyzer and agarose gel were used to assess RNA quality, and a NanoDrop 2000 was used to measure RNA concentration. V ends up 7 bases short and J 5 bases short, with an unmatched junction base count of 14. The CDR3 covers 17 residues, taking in both the cysteine and the phenylalanine. CDR3 DNA only is kept here, 51 bases in frame from base 1.

The method was multiplex PCR. The reads were generated on an Illumina HiSeq 4000. iRepertoire HTBI primers and Arm-PCR amplification of CDR3 regions were used to construct TCR beta libraries. Gel purification was performed on PCR products prior to sequencing. The authors' pipeline ran thus. Gene usage analysis of CDR3 amino acid clonotypes used the roughly 60 TRBV and some 15 TRBJ segments found across samples. COPE and FqMerger were used to merge the filtered high-quality paired reads into contigs. BLAST was used to align contigs to IMGT TRBV, TRBD and TRBJ reference genes, and CDR3 was defined according to IMGT. Any clonotype with a frequency above 0.1% was classified as a highly expanded clone. Shannon entropy served as the measure of repertoire diversity, while the Gini coefficient captured V-J evenness. A clonotype found in more than one individual was treated as public. TCRdb itself trimmed the public reads at Q25 with fastp, ran MiXCR and retained productive beta chains. Every distinct CDR3 protein forms one entry, paired with its most common genes and DNA. These V and J calls derive from TCRdb rather than the authors' analysis. For this sample the table gives 350,000 to 450,000 distinct CDR3 sequences, of which roughly 15% were detected only once. Together, the top ten hold approximately 8% of the sample.

These same data were also listed under a study on T cells in Graves' hyperthyroidism and ophthalmopathy. The second study's paper adds: Stable Graves' hyperthyroidism was defined as the absence of progression to ophthalmopathy over 18 months of follow-up. Hyperthyroidism patients were aged 18 to 65 years and newly diagnosed, with disease duration of less than 2 months. The study excluded patients with uncontrolled infections, other autoimmune diseases, pregnancy or lactation. Diagnoses relied on clinical symptoms, serum thyroxine and TRAb, thyroid ultrasound and orbital computed tomography. For the first round of RT-PCR on the TCR CDR3, the HTBI primer set was used together with the Qiagen OneStep RT-PCR kit. Most expanded thyroid clonotypes (frequency above 0.001) were also detected in blood, suggesting blood repertoires may reflect thyroid immune responses. Ophthalmopathy was separated from stable hyperthyroidism by a 13 V-J signature model, with 85% to 90% sensitivity and around 81% specificity obtained in cross-validation and 80%/75% obtained in testing. In validation, the model predicted progression to ophthalmopathy a median of approximately 6.3 months before onset, with 70% to 71% sensitivity and nearly 75% specificity. TCR V-J signatures able to tell the groups apart were searched for in a discovery cohort of 100 patients, of whom over 40 had Graves' ophthalmopathy and more than 55 had stable Graves' hyperthyroidism. Prospective prediction of ophthalmopathy was tested in an independent validation cohort of 18 to 20 hyperthyroidism patients and around 16 patients who later progressed to ophthalmopathy. The 90 or so discovery patients were randomly split 7:3 into training and test sets. In addition, the study compared T-cell repertoires in thyroid tissue and in blood from over 5 Graves' hyperthyroidism patients. After blood sampling, hyperthyroidism patients were treated with methimazole at a starting dose of 30 mg daily, and ophthalmopathy patients were treated with high-dose intravenous methylprednisolone. Libraries were constructed in a second round of multiplex PCR, after which size selection and purification were carried out. The libraries were sequenced on an Illumina HiSeq2000 using paired-end 100 bp reads. Raw data were processed with SOAPnuke, discarding reads with adapters, uncalled bases, mean Phred below 15, or no exact constant-primer or identifier match. COPE v1.2.5 was used to merge high-quality paired reads, and clonotypes were defined as unique nucleotide sequences. MiTCR v1.1 was used to align clonotypes to the IMGT TRBV, TRBD and TRBJ reference segments. The analysis was restricted to V-J combinations with a frequency above 0.0001, which together covered around 99% of the repertoires. A TCS score was defined as the ratio between F50 (clonal expansion) and ExV (chaos), using BLOSUM62-based TCRdist between CDR3 peptides within each V-J. Welch's t-statistics and random forest reduced fewer than 600 V-J features to around 14, which were used in a naive Bayes classifier (R e1071). Sample size was not statistically predetermined, and blinding of investigators to group allocation was not performed. The paper describes TCR Vbeta CDR3 sequencing of 140 or so peripheral blood samples, made up of 43 ophthalmopathy patients, over 70 hyperthyroidism patients and 17 progressor patients.

The chain was built from TRBV12-3 or TRBV12-4 and TRBJ2-1; 10 bases in the junction line up with TRBD2. The sample consisted of peripheral blood mononuclear cells (PBMCs), taken at new diagnosis, from a patient treated with antithyroid drugs. This receptor was taken from a woman in her 40s with Graves disease. Donor details come from another sample of the same person, matched by shared clones. The DNA sequence is given as TGTGCCAGCACCTTAACCAGCGGGAGGGGGGGTAACAATGAGCAGTTCTTC. It translates to CASTLTSGRGGNNEQFF.